The rows below give T cell receptor beta chains drawn from one sample of a study of T-cell reconstitution after alpha-beta-depleted transplantation in children. TCRdb re-called the PCR reads through MiXCR, storing one row per CDR3 protein. The profile covers 400,000 to 450,000 distinct CDR3 sequences, with 43% appearing a single time and 27% taken by the ten largest. The sample was PBMCs, taken before TCRalphabeta/CD19-depleted stem cell transplant. The receptors come from a girl aged 2-10 years with aplastic anemia, due to receive a stem cell transplant. The CDR3 runs from the conserved cysteine through the conserved F or W. A D gene is named only where the DNA matches it firmly. Clone size is not always given. Where it is, it says once, few, many or a class for expanded clones.

d_call	v_call	clone_size	j_call	cdr3_aa	cdr3_nt
-	TRBV20-1	-	TRBJ2-5	CSARDLRGLAETQYF	TGCAGTGCTAGAGATTTAAGGGGATTAGCAGAGACCCAGTACTTC
TRBD1	TRBV7-2	-	TRBJ2-2	CASSLVPGGDTGELFF	TGTGCCAGCAGCTTAGTACCAGGGGGAGACACCGGGGAGCTGTTTTTT
-	TRBV20-1	-	TRBJ2-3	CSASEGRRRQATQYF	TGCAGTGCTAGTGAGGGTCGGAGGCGTCAAGCTACGCAGTATTTT
-	TRBV12-3/TRBV12-4	many	TRBJ2-7	CASSPIRDGGYEQYF	TGTGCCAGCAGTCCTATCCGTGACGGAGGCTACGAGCAGTACTTC
TRBD1	TRBV12-3/TRBV12-4	-	TRBJ2-3	CASSSHGGQGTDTQYF	TGTGCCAGCAGCTCTCATGGGGGACAGGGCACAGATACGCAGTATTTT
TRBD2	TRBV20-1	-	TRBJ2-7	CSASPGLAGNEQYF	TGCAGTGCTAGCCCCGGACTAGCGGGAAACGAGCAGTACTTC
TRBD1	TRBV5-1	many	TRBJ2-5	CASSPWGTMTGKETQYF	TGCGCCAGCAGCCCTTGGGGGACAATGACAGGGAAAGAGACCCAGTACTTC
-	TRBV19	-	TRBJ2-2	CASSFQDRDTGELFF	TGTGCCAGTAGTTTCCAGGATCGGGACACCGGGGAGCTGTTTTTT
-	TRBV7-2	-	TRBJ2-5	CASSPRGALYQETQYF	TGTGCCAGCAGCCCAAGGGGCGCCCTGTACCAAGAGACCCAGTACTTT
-	TRBV20-1	-	TRBJ2-7	CRPRPVFEGENTYEQYF	TGCAGGCCGAGACCTGTCTTCGAGGGGGAAAACACCTACGAGCAGTACTTC